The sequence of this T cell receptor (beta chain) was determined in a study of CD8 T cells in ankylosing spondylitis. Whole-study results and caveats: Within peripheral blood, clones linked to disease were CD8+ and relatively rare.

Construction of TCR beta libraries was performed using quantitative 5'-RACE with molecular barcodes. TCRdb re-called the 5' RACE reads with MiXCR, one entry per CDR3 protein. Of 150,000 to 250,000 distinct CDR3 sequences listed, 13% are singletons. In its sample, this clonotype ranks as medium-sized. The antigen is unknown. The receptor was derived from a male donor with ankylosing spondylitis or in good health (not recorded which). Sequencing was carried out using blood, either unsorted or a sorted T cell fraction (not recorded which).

The DNA of the CDR3 is TGTGCCAGCAGTGAAACGGCAGGGTTCAGTGTCTTCTATGGCTACACCTTC. Its protein is CASSETAGFSVFYGYTF. This chain joins TRBV2 and TRBJ1-2, with D perhaps TRBD1 (5 bases). Germline loops: CDR1 SNHLY, CDR2 FYNNEI. V lost 2 bases and J 4 bases, leaving 20 bases between the germline ends. CDR3 length equals 17 residues. The whole variable domain, filled in from reference TRBV2 and TRBJ1-2, reads EPEVTQTPSHQVTQMGQEVILRCVPISNHLYFYWYRQILGQKVEFLVSFYNNEISEKSEIFDDQFSVERPDGSNFTLKIRSTKLEDSAMYFCASSETAGFSVFYGYTFGSGTRLTVV.